The 29 T cell receptor beta chains in this list originate from one sample, sequenced in a study of blood T cells in healthy people across ages. Together with a sample-barcoded 5' primer, a J-beta primer mix was included in a second PCR lasting roughly 7 to 11 cycles. TCRdb reprocessed the 5' RACE reads via MiXCR and lists one record per CDR3 protein. In the table there are 540,000 or so distinct CDR3 sequences, 25% to 30% of which are singletons. Sample: blood. The receptors derive from a woman aged 70 to 79 in good health.

V gene TRBV24-1 combines with J gene TRBJ2-7, with D perhaps matching TRBD1 (6 bases). The J call could be wrong; TRBJ2-5 is a better fit for the DNA end. The CDR3 has 16 residues. Germline-derived CDR1 and CDR2 are KGHDR and SFDVKD. The CDR3 region is CATSDSGAPAQETQYF. CDR3 nucleotides: TGTGCCACCAGTGATTCAGGGGCTCCCGCCCAAGAGACCCAGTACTTC.

The chain links TRBV5-1 to TRBJ2-5, with a possible D match to TRBD1 (6 bases). The tail of the sequence fits TRBJ2-7 better, so the J call may be wrong. Germline loops: CDR1 SGHRS, CDR2 YFSETQ. CDR3 length: 13 amino acids. The CDR3 region is CASSNLRGGEQYF. The CDR3 nucleotides are TGCGCCAGCAGCAACCTCAGGGGTGGCGAGCAGTACTTC.

The chain employs TRBV20-1 and TRBJ2-3; 12 nucleotides line up with TRBD1. The J segment lost 4 bases and the V segment lost 5 bases, leaving 1 base of the junction unmatched. The CDR3 is 13 residues long. Germline V gene sequence: CDR1 DFQATT, CDR2 SNEGSKA (reference sequence). The CDR3 nucleotides are TGCAGTGCTGGGACAGGGGGCCCAGATACGCAGTATTTT. This gives the protein CSAGTGGPDTQYF.

V is TRBV10-3 and J is TRBJ2-3, with a tentative D call TRBD1 (6 bases). In germline, CDR1 is ENHRY, CDR2 SYGVKD. The CDR3 loop spans 14 amino acids. Trimming left V 6 bases short and J 2 bases short, with 12 bases between. The CDR3 bases are TGTGCCATCAGCCCACAGGGAAACACAGATACGCAGTATTTT. Protein sequence: CAISPQGNTDTQYF.

The chain joins TRBV9 to TRBJ2-7, with D tentatively TRBD1 or TRBD2 (5 bases each). V shed 3 bases and J shed 5 bases, with 15 bases lying between them. Germline V gene data show CDR1 as SGDLS and CDR2 as YYNGEE. This CDR3 spans 14 amino acids. The CDR3 region is CASSEGDAQDEQYF. The CDR3 DNA is TGTGCCAGCAGCGAAGGGGACGCCCAGGACGAGCAGTACTTC.

This clonotype was detected only a few times. J is TRBJ2-5 and V is TRBV18, with 7 bases fitting TRBD1. CDR1 is KGHSH and CDR2 is LQKENI in the germline V gene. V was clipped by 1 base and J by 11 bases; unmatched bases: 7. The CDR3 loop spans 13 amino acids. The CDR3 is CASSPLRGPEQYF. DNA of the CDR3: TGTGCCAGCTCACCACTGAGGGGGCCGGAGCAGTACTTC.

The chain uses TRBV7-7 and TRBJ2-2, with 7 positions matching TRBD2. Trimming removed 5 bases from V and 5 bases from J; junction bases left unmatched: 8. The CDR3 is made up of 15 amino acids. CDR1 SSHAT and CDR2 FNYEAQ come from the germline V gene (reference sequence). CDR3 in amino acids: CASSPSLGGTGELFF. DNA for the CDR3: TGTGCCAGCAGCCCCTCTCTGGGGGGGACCGGGGAGCTGTTTTTT.

The rearrangement links TRBV7-2 to TRBJ2-5, with TRBD2 matching over 9 bases. J lost 5 bases, V lost 5 bases, and 15 bases had no gene match. The CDR3 consists of 17 residues. CDR1 and CDR2 from the germline V gene are SGHTA and FQGNSA. The CDR3 is CASSTGSSGGPSETQYF. CDR3 coding DNA: TGTGCCAGCAGCACTGGTTCGAGCGGGGGGCCTTCCGAGACCCAGTACTTC.

This clonotype has a handful of counts. V usage is TRBV2 and J usage is TRBJ2-5, with 9 positions matching TRBD2. The CDR3 runs 16 residues. Germline V lookup: CDR1 SNHLY, CDR2 FYNNEI. The trim removed 4 bases at V and 4 bases at J, leaving 10 bases unmatched. The CDR3 reads CASSGTSGGTGETQYF. Written as DNA, the CDR3 is TGTGCCAGCAGTGGAACCAGCGGGGGGACGGGAGAGACCCAGTACTTC. Full variable domain (outside the CDR3, taken from reference TRBV2 and TRBJ2-5): EPEVTQTPSHQVTQMGQEVILRCVPISNHLYFYWYRQILGQKVEFLVSFYNNEISEKSEIFDDQFSVERPDGSNFTLKIRSTKLEDSAMYFCASSGTSGGTGETQYFGPGTRLLVL.

The chain employs TRBV29-1 and TRBJ1-4; D gene uncertain. Germline V gene lookup returns CDR1 SQVTM and CDR2 ANQGSEA. The CDR3 spans 12 residues. V was pared by 4 bases and J by 8 bases, with 11 bases between. This CDR3 is CSVAPRGEKLFF. CDR3 DNA sequence: TGCAGCGTTGCTCCCAGAGGGGAAAAACTGTTTTTT.

The gene calls are TRBV12-3 or TRBV12-4 and TRBJ2-1; D uncertain. V was trimmed by 6 bases and J by 6 bases, leaving 12 bases between them. This CDR3 is 13 amino acids long. CDR3 nucleotides: TGTGCCAGCAGGGCCACAGCTTCCAATGAGCAGTTCTTC. Its translation: CASRATASNEQFF.

The gene calls are TRBV19 and TRBJ1-4, with D possibly matching TRBD1 (5 bases). Germline V gives CDR1 LNHDA, CDR2 SQIVND (reference sequence). Trimming stripped 2 bases from V and 8 bases from J, with 15 bases between. This CDR3 has 15 amino acids. The DNA of the CDR3 is TGTGCCAGTAGTATAATAGGGCAGGGTGGAGAAAAACTGTTTTTT. Amino acid sequence: CASSIIGQGGEKLFF. The full variable domain, in which reference TRBV19 and TRBJ1-4 provide the parts outside the CDR3, is DGGITQSPKYLFRKEGQNVTLSCEQNLNHDAMYWYRQDPGQGLRLIYYSQIVNDFQKGDIAEGYSVSREKKESFPLTVTSAQKNPTAFYLCASSIIGQGGEKLFFGSGTQLSVL.

This chain links TRBV30 with TRBJ2-5; TRBD1 matches 7 bases. Trimming cost V 0 bases and J 1 base; bases outside gene matches: 2. The length of the CDR3 is 14 residues. Germline assignment: CDR1 GTSNPN and CDR2 SVGIG (reference sequence). CDR3 amino acids: CAWSVGTVQETQYF. The CDR3 nucleotides are TGTGCCTGGAGTGTAGGGACAGTCCAAGAGACCCAGTACTTC.

The J gene is TRBJ1-1, the V gene TRBV4-1; TRBD1 aligns across 9 bases. The CDR3 length is 15 residues. Germline V gives CDR1 MGHRA, CDR2 YSYEKL. The J segment lost 5 bases and the V segment lost 0 bases, leaving 4 bases of the junction unmatched. CDR3 sequence (DNA): TGCGCCAGCAGCCAAGACACAGGGGGCTGGACTGAAGCTTTCTTT. It translates to CASSQDTGGWTEAFF.

A word on this clonotype: Germline and junction disagree at one end, which may indicate a read error. The chain recombines TRBV5-1 with TRBJ1-2, with 7 bases fitting TRBD1. Germline V gene lookup returns CDR1 SGHRS and CDR2 YFSETQ. The length of the CDR3 is 12 residues. CDR3 in amino acids: CASSFQGDGYTF. CDR3 nucleotide sequence: TGTGCCAGCAGTTTCCAGGGGGATGGCTACACCTTC.

CDR3 coding DNA: TGTGCCAGCCGAAGGCCGGACAGGGGGGCTTCCGGGGAGCTGTTTTTT. Translation: CASRRPDRGASGELFF. This chain connects TRBV7-2 to TRBJ2-2; 10 positions match TRBD1. The germline CDR1 and CDR2 sequences are SGHTA and FQGNSA. J gave up 6 bases and V 8 bases, and 12 bases lay outside the gene matches. The length of the CDR3 is 16 residues. The full variable domain, rest sourced from reference TRBV7-2 and TRBJ2-2, is GAGVSQSPSNKVTEKGKDVELRCDPISGHTALYWYRQSLGQGLEFLIYFQGNSAPDKSGLPSDRFSAERTGGSVSTLTIQRTQQEDSAVYLCASRRPDRGASGELFFGEGSRLTVL.

V and J are TRBV14 and TRBJ2-3, with D possibly being TRBD2 (7 bases). The CDR3 sequence is 16 residues long. The germline V gene has CDR1 SGHDN and CDR2 FVKESK. Trimming shortened V by 5 bases and J by 6 bases, and 21 bases separated the two germline ends. DNA for the CDR3: TGTGCCAGCAGCTCCTTCGCGGGGGCGCCTTTGGATACGCAGTATTTT. It codes for CASSSFAGAPLDTQYF.

V gene TRBV20-1 combines with J gene TRBJ2-5; 9 nucleotides agree with TRBD1. V gave up 3 bases and J gave up 5 bases; unmatched junction bases: 7. Germline values: CDR1 DFQATT, CDR2 SNEGSKA (reference sequence). The CDR3 extends over 14 amino acids. The CDR3 spells CSARGQGLRETQYF. CDR3 in DNA: TGCAGTGCTAGGGGACAGGGATTGAGGGAGACCCAGTACTTC.

There are many counts of this clonotype. The chain couples TRBV4-2 to TRBJ1-4; tentatively, D is TRBD1 (5 bases). Looked up from germline, CDR1 is LGHNA and CDR2 is YNFKEQ. This CDR3 comprises 14 residues. Trimming pared 1 base from V and 2 bases from J, leaving 5 bases between. DNA of the CDR3: TGTGCCAGCAGCCAAGGGGGCACTAATGAAAAACTGTTTTTT. Its translation: CASSQGGTNEKLFF.

The CDR3, as DNA: TGCGCCAGCAGCAGACAGGGGGTTTTTGACGAGCAGTACTTC. Translating it yields CASSRQGVFDEQYF. This sequence joins TRBV5-1 and TRBJ2-7; 9 bases line up with TRBD1. This CDR3 has 14 residues. The trim removed 4 bases at V and 5 bases at J, leaving 7 bases unmatched. From germline, CDR1 is SGHRS and CDR2 YFSETQ.

This clonotype was found a few times. The gene calls are TRBV3-1 and TRBJ2-2; D ambiguous. The V gene's germline CDR1 is LGHDT and CDR2 YNNKEL (reference sequence). The germline V and J ends were trimmed by 0 bases and 5 bases, with 10 bases remaining between them. This CDR3 contains 15 residues. CDR3 nucleotides: TGTGCCAGCAGCCAAGATCAGGTCGGGACCGGGGAGCTGTTTTTT. As protein: CASSQDQVGTGELFF.

This clonotype was counted only a few times. The chain uses TRBV15 and TRBJ1-1; no firm D call. Trimming removed 1 base from V and 0 bases from J, with 6 bases in between. The CDR3 is 14 residues long. Germline V CDR1 and CDR2: LNHNV, YYDKDF (reference sequence). The CDR3 protein is CATSRGQMNTEAFF. The CDR3 region has the DNA TGTGCCACCAGCAGAGGTCAGATGAACACTGAAGCTTTCTTT.

The chain employs TRBV12-3 or TRBV12-4 and TRBJ2-3, with unresolved D. Trimming removed 6 bases from V and 11 bases from J, with 18 bases in between. The CDR3 is 13 residues long. The CDR3 bases are TGTGCCAGCAGCCCAGGTGTTGCAGATGTGCAGTATTTT. Encoded protein: CASSPGVADVQYF.

The chain is built from TRBV10-3 and TRBJ2-2; 7 bases match TRBD1. The germline V gene encodes CDR1 ENHRY and CDR2 SYGVKD. The CDR3 has 19 amino acids. The ends lost 6 bases at V and 0 bases at J; junction bases unmatched: 16. Here the CDR3 reads CAISRQTGMTLTNTGELFF. The CDR3 bases are TGTGCCATCAGCCGCCAGACAGGGATGACCTTAACGAACACCGGGGAGCTGTTTTTT.

This clonotype was detected only a few times. Germline and junction disagree at one end, which may indicate a read error. This chain links TRBV2 with TRBJ1-4, with 7 positions matching TRBD1. CDR3 length: 14 amino acids. Germline V gene data show CDR1 as SNHLY and CDR2 as FYNNEI. CDR3 DNA sequence: TGTGCCAGCAGTAGGGACAGCCATAATGAGAAACTGTTTTTT. It translates to CASSRDSHNEKLFF. The complete variable domain, with remaining parts taken from reference TRBV2 and TRBJ1-4, reads EPEVTQTPSHQVTQMGQEVILRCVPISNHLYFYWYRQILGQKVEFLVSFYNNEISEKSEIFDDQFSVERPDGSNFTLKIRSTKLEDSAMYFCASSRDSHNEKLFFGSGTQLSVL.

The chain uses TRBV29-1 and TRBJ2-5; TRBD1 is a possible D gene (5 bases). CDR3 length: 14 amino acids. The V gene lost 5 bases and the J gene lost 5 bases, with 18 bases spanning the gap. Germline V gene sequence: CDR1 SQVTM, CDR2 ANQGSEA. Here the CDR3 reads CSVLPGNKGETQYF. The CDR3 DNA reads as TGCAGCGTTCTTCCAGGGAATAAAGGGGAGACCCAGTACTTC.

The chain has TRBV4-3 and TRBJ2-5; D may be TRBD2 (6 bases). The J call may be incorrect, as the DNA end agrees better with TRBJ2-7. Germline V lookup: CDR1 LGHNA, CDR2 YSLEER. CDR3 length: 15 amino acids. The CDR3 region is CASSLLGDLPYEQYF. In DNA, the CDR3 is TGCGCCAGCAGTCTCCTGGGGGACTTGCCCTACGAGCAGTACTTC.

V is TRBV5-1 and J is TRBJ2-3, with D uncertain. The germline CDR1 and CDR2 sequences are SGHRS and YFSETQ. The ends were cut back, 7 bases at V and 0 bases at J, with 18 bases in the middle. CDR3 length: 16 amino acids. The CDR3 reads CASGRSRVGSTDTQYF. The CDR3, as DNA: TGCGCCAGCGGCCGCTCGCGAGTGGGGAGCACAGATACGCAGTATTTT.

In this sample, this clonotype turned up a few times. The rearrangement links TRBV20-1 to TRBJ2-5; D call uncertain. The CDR3 consists of 15 residues. Trimming took off 5 bases at V and 2 bases at J, with 18 bases between the two ends. The germline CDR1 and CDR2 sequences are DFQATT and SNEGSKA (reference sequence). The CDR3 nucleotides are TGCAGTGCTCCTCGCGTTGGAGCAGGTCAAGAGACCCAGTACTTC. This encodes CSAPRVGAGQETQYF.